The rows below give T cell receptor beta chains drawn from one sample of a study of blood T cell repertoires in COVID-19. The table came from immunoSEQ multiplex PCR; TCRdb's copy has only in-frame clones and leaves some out. The sample records about 140,000 clones, about 87% being singletons. Sequencing was carried out using peripheral blood. All receptors come from a woman aged 45-65 years with acute or convalescent COVID-19. Each CDR3 is given with its conserved first and last residue. D genes are given only for firm matches. Size is stated for part of the rows, as once, few or many counts, or as a class when the clone is expanded.

d_call: TRBD1; clone_size: -; v_call: TRBV19; j_call: TRBJ1-1; cdr3_nt: TGTGCCAGTAGTATCGCCGGGACAGTCAAGAACACTGAAGCTTTCTTT; cdr3_aa: CASSIAGTVKNTEAFF
d_call: TRBD2; clone_size: -; v_call: TRBV3-1/TRBV3-2; j_call: TRBJ2-7; cdr3_nt: TGTGCCAGCATGAGCGGGAGGGCCGAGCAGTACTTC; cdr3_aa: CASMSGRAEQYF
d_call: -; clone_size: -; v_call: TRBV28; j_call: TRBJ1-2; cdr3_nt: TGTGCCAGCAGTTTCCCAGCGAACTATGGCTACACCTTC; cdr3_aa: CASSFPANYGYTF
d_call: TRBD2; clone_size: few; v_call: TRBV28; j_call: TRBJ2-1; cdr3_nt: TGTGCCAGCAGTTTAGCAGTAGCGGGGAACAATGAGCAGTTCTTC; cdr3_aa: CASSLAVAGNNEQFF
d_call: -; clone_size: once; v_call: TRBV6-5; j_call: TRBJ1-6; cdr3_nt: TGTGCCAGCAGTTACGCTCCCAGGGAGGATTCACCCCTCCACTTT; cdr3_aa: CASSYAPREDSPLHF
d_call: TRBD2; clone_size: -; v_call: TRBV7-3; j_call: TRBJ2-3; cdr3_nt: TGTGCCAGCAGCTGGGTAGCGGGAGAGGCAGATACGCAGTATTTT; cdr3_aa: CASSWVAGEADTQYF
d_call: TRBD2; clone_size: -; v_call: TRBV19; j_call: TRBJ2-3; cdr3_nt: TGTGCCAGTAGTATTTTGACTAGCTGGCGCACAGATACGCAGTATTTT; cdr3_aa: CASSILTSWRTDTQYF
d_call: TRBD1; clone_size: once; v_call: TRBV6-2/TRBV6-3; j_call: TRBJ2-3; cdr3_nt: TGTGCCAGCAGCCCTACCCTAGGGACAGGGGGCACAACAGATACGCAGTATTTT; cdr3_aa: CASSPTLGTGGTTDTQYF
d_call: -; clone_size: -; v_call: TRBV5-1; j_call: TRBJ1-1; cdr3_nt: TGCGCCAGCAGCTTGGGCCCCGGGAACACTGAAGCTTTCTTT; cdr3_aa: CASSLGPGNTEAFF
d_call: -; clone_size: once; v_call: TRBV10-1; j_call: TRBJ2-2; cdr3_nt: TGCGCCAGCAGCCGGGGATCGGGGGAGCTGTTTTTT; cdr3_aa: CASSRGSGELFF
d_call: -; clone_size: few; v_call: TRBV7-2; j_call: TRBJ2-7; cdr3_nt: TGTGCCAGCAGCTCGGGACTTATCTACGAGCAGTACTTC; cdr3_aa: CASSSGLIYEQYF
d_call: -; clone_size: -; v_call: TRBV6-5; j_call: TRBJ2-7; cdr3_nt: TGTGCCAGCAGTCAGGACATCCTCGGATACGAGCAGTACTTC; cdr3_aa: CASSQDILGYEQYF
d_call: -; clone_size: few; v_call: TRBV29-1; j_call: TRBJ1-4; cdr3_nt: TGCAGCGTTGCCAGGGAGGGAGAAAAACTGTTTTTT; cdr3_aa: CSVAREGEKLFF
d_call: TRBD2; clone_size: -; v_call: TRBV29-1; j_call: TRBJ2-1; cdr3_nt: TGCAGCGCAGGTGGGAGGGCCAGTAACAATGAGCAGTTCTTC; cdr3_aa: CSAGGRASNNEQFF
d_call: TRBD2; clone_size: -; v_call: TRBV14; j_call: TRBJ2-1; cdr3_nt: TGTGCCAGCAGCCAGGGGACTAGCGGGATGTGGAATGAGCAGTTCTTC; cdr3_aa: CASSQGTSGMWNEQFF
d_call: -; clone_size: -; v_call: TRBV2; j_call: TRBJ1-2; cdr3_nt: TGTGCCAGCAGCAAGACAGATCATGGCTACACCTTC; cdr3_aa: CASSKTDHGYTF
d_call: TRBD1; clone_size: -; v_call: TRBV14; j_call: TRBJ1-3; cdr3_nt: TGTGCCAGCAGCCAAATTGGAGGGGGCCGGGACACCATATATTTT; cdr3_aa: CASSQIGGGRDTIYF
d_call: -; clone_size: -; v_call: TRBV27; j_call: TRBJ1-4; cdr3_nt: TGTGCCAGCAGCCCATACCCCCAGGGGACTAATGAAAAACTGTTTTTT; cdr3_aa: CASSPYPQGTNEKLFF
d_call: -; clone_size: -; v_call: TRBV10-3; j_call: TRBJ1-5; cdr3_nt: TGTGCCATCAGTGACTCGGGAGTGAACCAGCCCCAGCATTTT; cdr3_aa: CAISDSGVNQPQHF
d_call: TRBD2; clone_size: -; v_call: TRBV6-5; j_call: TRBJ2-3; cdr3_nt: TGTGCCAGCACCCCCTTAGCGGGGGGGCCAGATACGCAGTATTTT; cdr3_aa: CASTPLAGGPDTQYF
d_call: -; clone_size: -; v_call: TRBV10-3; j_call: TRBJ1-3; cdr3_nt: TGTGCCATCAGTGGAGCCGGGAGTGGAAACACCATATATTTT; cdr3_aa: CAISGAGSGNTIYF
d_call: TRBD1; clone_size: -; v_call: TRBV6-5; j_call: TRBJ1-1; cdr3_nt: TGTGCCAGCAACTACAGGGGGCCAGTGAACACTGAAGCTTTCTTT; cdr3_aa: CASNYRGPVNTEAFF
d_call: TRBD1; clone_size: -; v_call: TRBV19; j_call: TRBJ1-5; cdr3_nt: TGTGCCAGTAGTATCGAGACAGGGGTAAATCAGCCCCAGCATTTT; cdr3_aa: CASSIETGVNQPQHF
d_call: -; clone_size: -; v_call: TRBV19; j_call: TRBJ1-4; cdr3_nt: TGTGCCAGTAGTATACCCTTTGAAAAACTGTTTTTT; cdr3_aa: CASSIPFEKLFF
d_call: -; clone_size: -; v_call: TRBV27; j_call: TRBJ2-7; cdr3_nt: TGTGCCAGCAGCCGGTCCAGGAACGAGCAGTACTTC; cdr3_aa: CASSRSRNEQYF
d_call: TRBD2; clone_size: -; v_call: TRBV7-3; j_call: TRBJ2-1; cdr3_nt: TGTGCCAGCAGCTTAAGTTGGCTAGCGGGGCTATCCTACAATGAGCAGTTCTTC; cdr3_aa: CASSLSWLAGLSYNEQFF
d_call: TRBD1; clone_size: -; v_call: TRBV10-2; j_call: TRBJ1-1; cdr3_nt: TGCGCCAGCAGTGGGGCAGGGGGGAACACTGAAGCTTTCTTT; cdr3_aa: CASSGAGGNTEAFF
d_call: -; clone_size: -; v_call: TRBV28; j_call: TRBJ2-4; cdr3_nt: TGTGCCAGCAGCTCCACCGCACAGCTAGCCAAAAACATTCAGTACTTC; cdr3_aa: CASSSTAQLAKNIQYF
d_call: -; clone_size: -; v_call: TRBV19; j_call: TRBJ1-6; cdr3_nt: TGTGCCAGTGATAGGGGCCCAAATTCACCCCTCCACTTT; cdr3_aa: CASDRGPNSPLHF
d_call: -; clone_size: -; v_call: TRBV25-1; j_call: TRBJ1-2; cdr3_nt: TGTGCCAGCAGTCGGGGATATGGCTACACCTTC; cdr3_aa: CASSRGYGYTF
d_call: TRBD1; clone_size: -; v_call: TRBV18; j_call: TRBJ1-1; cdr3_nt: TGTGCCAGCTCACCCCTACAGGGGAGCACTGAAGCTTTCTTT; cdr3_aa: CASSPLQGSTEAFF
d_call: -; clone_size: -; v_call: TRBV29-1; j_call: TRBJ1-1; cdr3_nt: TGCAGCGTTATGACAGGTACCACTGAAGCTTTCTTT; cdr3_aa: CSVMTGTTEAFF
d_call: -; clone_size: -; v_call: TRBV5-1; j_call: TRBJ2-3; cdr3_nt: TGCGCCAGCAGCTTGTTCGTCGGGAGCACAGATACGCAGTATTTT; cdr3_aa: CASSLFVGSTDTQYF
d_call: -; clone_size: -; v_call: TRBV7-9; j_call: TRBJ1-3; cdr3_nt: TGTGCCAGCAGCTTCCTTGGGGGGGCAAGGGGAAACACCATATATTTT; cdr3_aa: CASSFLGGARGNTIYF
d_call: TRBD1; clone_size: -; v_call: TRBV19; j_call: TRBJ1-1; cdr3_nt: TGTGCCAGTACCGGACAGGGAAGGAGCGCTGAAGCTTTCTTT; cdr3_aa: CASTGQGRSAEAFF
d_call: TRBD1; clone_size: -; v_call: TRBV5-1; j_call: TRBJ2-7; cdr3_nt: TGCGCCAGCAGCCGGCCCAGACAGGGGTCGGACGAGCAGTACTTC; cdr3_aa: CASSRPRQGSDEQYF
d_call: -; clone_size: -; v_call: TRBV7-2; j_call: TRBJ1-3; cdr3_nt: TGTGCCAGCAGCTTTTCGGGCTCTGGAAACACCATATATTTT; cdr3_aa: CASSFSGSGNTIYF
d_call: -; clone_size: -; v_call: TRBV19; j_call: TRBJ2-1; cdr3_nt: TGTGCCAGTTCCTATTACAATGAGCAGTTCTTC; cdr3_aa: CASSYYNEQFF